This T cell receptor (beta chain) was profiled in a study of memory CD4+ T cells and cytomegalovirus serostatus. About the study: Of the healthy Belgian adults, under 10 were CMV seropositive and about two dozen seronegative.

The protocol was immunoSEQ multiplex PCR, while the TCRdb copy is restricted to in-frame clones and leaves out a portion. This sample has about 58,000 clones, with around 82% found just once. CDR3 length: 14 amino acids. Germline assignment: CDR1 SGHNT and CDR2 YYREEE (reference sequence). The germline V and J ends were trimmed by 5 bases and 3 bases, with 12 bases remaining between them. Single viable CD3+CD4+CD8-CD45RO+ cells were sorted as the memory CD4+ T cells. This chain uses TRBV5-4 with TRBJ1-5; D not resolved. The TCR comes from an adult in good health and CMV-seronegative. Some clones in this sample may be carry-over from other donors' samples. Sequenced material: memory CD4+ T cells from blood. Written as DNA, the CDR3 is TGTGCCAGCAGGGAAAGGACCGTCAATCAGCCCCAGCATTTT. Encoded protein: CASRERTVNQPQHF.